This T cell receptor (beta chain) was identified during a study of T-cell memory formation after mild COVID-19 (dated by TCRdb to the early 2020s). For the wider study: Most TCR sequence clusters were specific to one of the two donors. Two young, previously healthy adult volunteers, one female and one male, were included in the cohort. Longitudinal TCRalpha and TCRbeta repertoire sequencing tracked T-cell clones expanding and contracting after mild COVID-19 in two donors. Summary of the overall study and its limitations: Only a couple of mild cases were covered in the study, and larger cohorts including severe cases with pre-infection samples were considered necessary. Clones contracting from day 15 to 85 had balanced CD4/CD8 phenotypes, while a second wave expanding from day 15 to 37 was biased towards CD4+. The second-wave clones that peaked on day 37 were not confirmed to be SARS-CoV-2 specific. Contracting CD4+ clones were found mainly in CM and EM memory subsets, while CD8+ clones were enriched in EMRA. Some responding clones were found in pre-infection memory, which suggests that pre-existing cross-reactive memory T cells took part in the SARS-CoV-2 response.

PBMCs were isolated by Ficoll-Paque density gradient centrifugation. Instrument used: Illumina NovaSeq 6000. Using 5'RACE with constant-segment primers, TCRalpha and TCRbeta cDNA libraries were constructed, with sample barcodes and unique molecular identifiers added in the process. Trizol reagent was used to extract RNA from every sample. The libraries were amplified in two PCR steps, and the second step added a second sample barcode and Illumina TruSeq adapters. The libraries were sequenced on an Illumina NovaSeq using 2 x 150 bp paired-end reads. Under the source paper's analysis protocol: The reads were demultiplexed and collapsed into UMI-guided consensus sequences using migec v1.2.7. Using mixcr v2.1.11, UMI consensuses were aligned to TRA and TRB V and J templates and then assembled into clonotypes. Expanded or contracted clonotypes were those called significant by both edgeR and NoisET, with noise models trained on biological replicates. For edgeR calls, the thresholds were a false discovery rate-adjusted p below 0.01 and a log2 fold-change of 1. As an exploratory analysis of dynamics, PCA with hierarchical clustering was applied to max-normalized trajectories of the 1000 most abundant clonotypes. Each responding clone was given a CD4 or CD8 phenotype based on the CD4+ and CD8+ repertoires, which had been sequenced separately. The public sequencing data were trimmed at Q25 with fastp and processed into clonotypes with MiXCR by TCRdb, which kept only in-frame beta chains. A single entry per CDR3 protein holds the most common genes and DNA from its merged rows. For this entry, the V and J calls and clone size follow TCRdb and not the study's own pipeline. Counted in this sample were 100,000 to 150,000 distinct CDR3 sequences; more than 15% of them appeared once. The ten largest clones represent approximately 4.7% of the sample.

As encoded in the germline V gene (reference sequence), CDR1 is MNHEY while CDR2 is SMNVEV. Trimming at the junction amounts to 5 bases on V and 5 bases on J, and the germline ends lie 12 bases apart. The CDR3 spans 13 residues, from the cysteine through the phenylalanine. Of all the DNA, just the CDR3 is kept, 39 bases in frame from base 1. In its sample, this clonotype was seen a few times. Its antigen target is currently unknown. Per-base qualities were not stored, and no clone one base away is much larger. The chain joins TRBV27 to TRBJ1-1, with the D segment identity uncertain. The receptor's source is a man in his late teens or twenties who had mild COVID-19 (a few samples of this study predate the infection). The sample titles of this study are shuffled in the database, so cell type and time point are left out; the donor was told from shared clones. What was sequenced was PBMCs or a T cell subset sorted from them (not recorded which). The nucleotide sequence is TGTGCCAGCAGTAGGGAGGGCCGAACTGAAGCTTTCTTT. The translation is CASSREGRTEAFF.